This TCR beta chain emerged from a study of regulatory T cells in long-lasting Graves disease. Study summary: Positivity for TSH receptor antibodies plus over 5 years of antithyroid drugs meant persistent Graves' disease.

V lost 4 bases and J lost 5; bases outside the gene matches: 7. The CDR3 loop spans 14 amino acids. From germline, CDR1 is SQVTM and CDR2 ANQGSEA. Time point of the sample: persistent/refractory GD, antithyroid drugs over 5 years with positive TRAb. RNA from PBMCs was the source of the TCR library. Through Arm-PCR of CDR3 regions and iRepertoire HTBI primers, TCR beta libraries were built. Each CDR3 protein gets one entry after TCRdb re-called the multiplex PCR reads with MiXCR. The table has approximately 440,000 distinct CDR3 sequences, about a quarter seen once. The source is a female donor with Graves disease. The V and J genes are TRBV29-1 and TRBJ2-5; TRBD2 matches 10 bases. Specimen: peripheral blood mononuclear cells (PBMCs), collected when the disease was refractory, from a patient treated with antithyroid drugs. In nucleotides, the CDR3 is TGCAGCGTTGTAGCGGGAGGAGTCGGGGAGACCCAGTACTTC. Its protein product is CSVVAGGVGETQYF.